The next 26 T cell receptor beta chains were all read from a single sample in a study of T cells after somatic rescue of genetic block. TCRdb's table, derived via immunoSEQ multiplex PCR, lists solely in-frame clones and lacks some. The repertoire holds roughly 110,000 clones, around 90% seen once, with about 1.5% in the top ten. Sequenced input: peripheral blood mononuclear cells (PBMCs). The receptor source for this set is a woman aged 18-30 years.

This chain links TRBV5-4 with TRBJ2-2; 7 bases align to TRBD2. Trimming removed 0 bases from V and 0 bases from J; junction bases left unmatched: 2. The CDR3 is 16 residues long. Per germline, CDR1 SGHNT and CDR2 YYREEE (reference sequence). CDR3 sequence reads: CASSLGGTTNTGELFF. The CDR3 DNA follows: TGTGCCAGCAGCTTGGGAGGGACTACGAACACCGGGGAGCTGTTTTTT.

V usage is TRBV19 and J usage is TRBJ1-5; a weak D match, TRBD1 (5 bases). Germline V gene data show CDR1 as LNHDA and CDR2 as SQIVND (reference sequence). V was pared by 3 bases and J by 2 bases, with 11 bases between. The CDR3 is 15 amino acids. The CDR3 nucleotides read TGTGCCAGTAGTATCACCGGGACTGGCAATCAGCCCCAGCATTTT. Its translation: CASSITGTGNQPQHF.

The V and J genes are TRBV29-1 and TRBJ1-4; D unclear. From germline, CDR1 is SQVTM and CDR2 ANQGSEA. This CDR3 is built from 14 residues. Trimming removed 5 bases at V and 0 bases at J, with 10 bases between. Here the CDR3 reads CSVIQDATNEKLFF. The DNA for the CDR3 is TGCAGCGTTATCCAGGATGCAACTAATGAAAAACTGTTTTTT.

The chain carries TRBV4-2 and TRBJ2-6; 12 nucleotides agree with TRBD2. This CDR3 has 18 amino acids. Germline CDR1 reads LGHNA; CDR2 reads YNFKEQ. The trim removed 2 bases at V and 1 base at J, leaving 3 bases unmatched. The CDR3 region is CASSQPSGGASGANVLTF. DNA for the CDR3: TGTGCCAGCAGCCAACCTAGCGGGGGGGCGTCTGGGGCCAACGTCCTGACTTTC.

V usage is TRBV4-3 and J usage is TRBJ2-5; D possibly matches TRBD1 or TRBD2 (6 bases each). The CDR3 totals 15 residues. Germline V gives CDR1 LGHNA, CDR2 YSLEER. Trimming took 4 bases from V and 5 from J, leaving 17 bases between them. CDR3 residues: CASSPAGGPKETQYF. The CDR3 nucleotides are TGCGCCAGCAGCCCCGCCGGGGGCCCCAAGGAGACCCAGTACTTC.

The chain has TRBV5-1 and TRBJ1-2, with D unclear. The CDR3 is made up of 13 amino acids. V lost 0 bases and J 8 bases, leaving 11 bases between the germline ends. The germline CDR1 and CDR2 sequences are SGHRS and YFSETQ. CDR3 nucleotides: TGCGCCAGCAGCTTGGGCGGGGATCGCGGCTACACCTTC. This codes for CASSLGGDRGYTF.

The gene calls are TRBV7-9 and TRBJ1-1, with D possibly TRBD1 on 5 matching bases. The germline V gene encodes CDR1 SEHNR and CDR2 FQNEAQ (reference sequence). CDR3 size: 15 residues. V gave up 5 bases and J gave up 0 bases, with 13 bases separating them. The CDR3 DNA is TGTGCCAGCAGCCACGCCCAGGGAATGAACACTGAAGCTTTCTTT. Amino acid sequence: CASSHAQGMNTEAFF.

The J gene is TRBJ1-2, the V gene TRBV6-6; D perhaps matches TRBD1 (5 bases). The germline gives CDR1 MNHNY, CDR2 SVGAGI (reference sequence). This CDR3 has 13 amino acids. V was pared by 8 bases and J by 4 bases, with 14 bases between. The CDR3, as DNA: TGTGCCAGCCGCACAGCGGGGCCCTATGGCTACACCTTC. Translating it yields CASRTAGPYGYTF.

This clone came up once. This chain links TRBV7-2 with TRBJ1-4, with 8 positions matching TRBD1. Germline V CDR1 and CDR2: SGHTA, FQGNSA. There are 14 residues in the CDR3. With V trimmed by 3 bases and J by 7 bases, 4 bases remained unmatched. CDR3 sequence: CASSLGGTGEKLFF. The CDR3 bases are TGTGCCAGCAGCTTGGGGGGGACAGGTGAAAAACTGTTTTTT.

This rearrangement joins TRBV27 to TRBJ2-1, with D unresolved. Trimming pared 0 bases from V and 4 bases from J, leaving 7 bases between. Per germline, CDR1 MNHEY and CDR2 SMNVEV (reference sequence). This CDR3 spans 14 amino acids. The CDR3 nucleotides read TGTGCCAGCAGTTTATCGATACGATACAATGAGCAGTTCTTC. Amino acid sequence: CASSLSIRYNEQFF.

V and J are TRBV23-1 and TRBJ2-5; D gene uncertain. TRBV23-1 is marked as an open reading frame, function uncertain. The CDR3 is 11 amino acids. The V end lost 8 bases, the J end lost 5 bases, and 9 bases lay between the germline ends. The CDR3, as DNA: TGCGCCAGCCCCGAGGCGGAGACCCAGTACTTC. Its protein product is CASPEAETQYF.

The DNA of the CDR3 is TGTGCCAGCAGAGCTGACGCCACGAGGGGCGGGGAGCTGTTTTTT. Translation gives CASRADATRGGELFF. The chain uses TRBV7-2 and TRBJ2-2; tentatively, D is TRBD1 or TRBD2 (5 bases each). V shed 6 bases and J shed 7 bases, with 18 bases lying between them. Germline assignment: CDR1 SGHTA and CDR2 FQGNSA. CDR3 size: 15 residues.

The rearrangement joins TRBV9 to TRBJ2-7; D is perhaps TRBD2 (5 bases). Trimming stripped 1 base from V and 2 bases from J, with 10 bases between. The CDR3 loop spans 14 amino acids. Germline assignment: CDR1 SGDLS and CDR2 YYNGEE. CDR3 DNA sequence: TGTGCCAGCAGCGTAACAATGGAGGCCTACGAGCAGTACTTC. This encodes CASSVTMEAYEQYF.

V gene TRBV7-8 combines with J gene TRBJ2-3, with D perhaps matching TRBD1 or TRBD2 (5 bases each). The length of the CDR3 is 13 residues. The germline V and J ends were trimmed by 5 bases and 2 bases, with 8 bases remaining between them. Germline V lookup: CDR1 SGHVS, CDR2 FQNEAQ. The CDR3 DNA reads as TGTGCCAGCAGCCCTGGGACCACAGATACGCAGTATTTT. The encoded protein is CASSPGTTDTQYF.

This chain uses TRBV7-9 with TRBJ2-1; 7 nucleotides agree with TRBD2. The germline V gene has CDR1 SEHNR and CDR2 FQNEAQ (reference sequence). V was pared by 2 bases and J by 7 bases, with 8 bases of the junction left unmatched. There are 15 residues in the CDR3. The CDR3 bases are TGTGCCAGCAGCTTATTTTCTAGCGGAGCAAATGAGCAGTTCTTC. This gives the protein CASSLFSSGANEQFF.

This chain links TRBV5-1 with TRBJ2-1; 9 nucleotides line up with TRBD1. Trimming removed 0 bases from V and 8 bases from J; junction bases left unmatched: 9. Germline V gene lookup returns CDR1 SGHRS and CDR2 YFSETQ. This CDR3 spans 16 amino acids. CDR3 coding DNA: TGCGCCAGCAGCTTGGGAAGGGACAGGGTATCTTATGAGCAGTTCTTC. This gives the protein CASSLGRDRVSYEQFF.

The sample holds a few counts of this clone. V and J are TRBV21-1 and TRBJ2-5; the table's D call TRBD2 went unverified against the DNA. TRBV21-1 is described as a pseudogene. This CDR3 region has 16 residues. The CDR3 bases are TGTGCCAGCAGCAAAGATTCGGCGGGGTTTCAAGAGACCCAGTACTTC. It translates to CASSKDSAGFQETQYF.

CDR3 coding DNA: TGTGCCTGGTATAAGACAGGAGTTAACTATGGCTACACCTTC. Amino acids: CAWYKTGVNYGYTF. The chain employs TRBV30 and TRBJ1-2, with D maybe TRBD1 (6 bases). This CDR3 has 14 residues. Germline CDR1 is GTSNPN and CDR2 is SVGIG (reference sequence). Trimming took 5 bases from V and 1 from J, leaving 14 bases between them.

The chain has TRBV18 and TRBJ1-4; no definite D call. V lost 1 base and J 11 bases, leaving 17 bases between the germline ends. CDR3 length equals 15 residues. From germline, CDR1 is KGHSH and CDR2 LQKENI. CDR3 region: CASSPRRSPELKLFF. The CDR3, as DNA: TGTGCCAGCTCACCACGAAGAAGTCCGGAACTGAAACTGTTTTTT.

This chain joins TRBV30 and TRBJ1-3; D remains ambiguous. V was clipped by 6 bases and J by 5 bases, with 8 bases between them. Germline values: CDR1 GTSNPN, CDR2 SVGIG (reference sequence). CDR3 length: 11 amino acids. CDR3 amino acids: CACNTRNTIYF. The CDR3 nucleotides are TGTGCCTGCAACACCCGAAACACCATATATTTT.

The chain recombines TRBV28 with TRBJ1-4; 7 bases match TRBD1. The CDR3 loop spans 13 amino acids. Germline trimming cut 3 bases from V and 12 bases from J; bases unmatched to any gene: 7. Looked up from germline, CDR1 is MDHEN and CDR2 is SYDVKM. DNA for the CDR3: TGTGCCAGCAGTTTGGGGAGGGGGCTGCAACTGTTTTTT. This sequence encodes CASSLGRGLQLFF.

The CDR3 sequence is CAISESSGGGDTQYF. The DNA for the CDR3 is TGTGCCATCAGTGAGTCTAGCGGGGGGGGAGATACGCAGTATTTT. The rearrangement joins TRBV10-3 to TRBJ2-3; 11 bases map to TRBD2. With V trimmed by 0 bases and J by 5 bases, 1 base remained unmatched. The germline V gene encodes CDR1 ENHRY and CDR2 SYGVKD. This CDR3 region has 15 residues.

The genes are TRBV30 and TRBJ1-3; the D is unclear. Trimming cost V 5 bases and J 3 bases, with 14 bases left between them. CDR3 length: 14 residues. The germline gives CDR1 GTSNPN, CDR2 SVGIG (reference sequence). CDR3 loop: CAWGPLWGGNTIYF. Here the CDR3 DNA reads TGTGCCTGGGGCCCACTTTGGGGTGGAAACACCATATATTTT. Full variable domain (missing parts from reference TRBV30 and TRBJ1-3): SQTIHQWPATLVQPVGSPLSLECTVEGTSNPNLYWYRQAAGRGLQLLFYSVGIGQISSEVPQNLSASRPQDRQFILSSKKLLLSDSGFYLCAWGPLWGGNTIYFGEGSWLTVV.

The chain recombines TRBV30 with TRBJ1-4; D not resolved. Per the germline V gene, CDR1 is GTSNPN and CDR2 is SVGIG (reference sequence). Deletions cut 1 base from V and 7 bases from J, with 10 bases between. This CDR3 is built from 13 residues. The CDR3 is CAWSAAGGEKLFF. The CDR3 nucleotides read TGTGCCTGGAGTGCCGCGGGCGGTGAAAAACTGTTTTTT. Based on the CDR3 plus reference TRBV30 and TRBJ1-4, the full variable domain is SQTIHQWPATLVQPVGSPLSLECTVEGTSNPNLYWYRQAAGRGLQLLFYSVGIGQISSEVPQNLSASRPQDRQFILSSKKLLLSDSGFYLCAWSAAGGEKLFFGSGTQLSVL.

The chain employs TRBV10-3 and TRBJ1-3; TRBD1 aligns across 7 bases. Germline CDR1 and CDR2: ENHRY and SYGVKD. The CDR3 totals 14 residues. Losses at the gene ends were 6 bases for V and 0 bases for J; bases not matched to a gene: 2. CDR3 bases: TGTGCCATCAGGGGACAGACCTCTGGAAACACCATATATTTT. This encodes CAIRGQTSGNTIYF.

For the CDR3, the DNA is TGTGCCAGCAGCGGTGGAACAGGAACAGCCTACGAGCAGTACTTC. Translated, it gives CASSGGTGTAYEQYF. The genes are TRBV7-2 and TRBJ2-7, with D maybe TRBD1 (5 bases). The CDR3 extends over 15 amino acids. The V end lost 5 bases, the J end lost 2 bases, and 16 bases lay between the germline ends. The germline V gene has CDR1 SGHTA and CDR2 FQGNSA.